The T cell receptor (beta chain) under discussion was sequenced for a study of blood T cell repertoires in COVID-19. On the study more broadly: Researchers got acute and convalescent COVID-19 samples from the United States, Italy and Spain. T cells, B-cell-depleted T cells, or PBMCs provided the cDNA or gDNA that served as material.

Germline-derived CDR1 and CDR2 are SEHNR and FQNEAQ (reference sequence). The CDR3 is 16 residues long. Between the trimmed V and J ends, which lost 5 bases and 5 bases, there was a span of 21 bases. This clone was found a few times. Authors' processing steps: Reference gene primer amplification gave estimated nucleated cell counts. Assay: immunoSEQ multiplex PCR; the TCRdb copy retains only in-frame clones and omits some. V, J and clone size were drawn from that table, and D and trimming were deduced from the DNA. The sample includes a few hundred thousand clones, approximately 91% of them seen just once.

This sequence joins TRBV7-9 and TRBJ1-1; no reliable D call. Sequenced material: peripheral blood. The TCR comes from a man between 50 and 59 years old with acute or convalescent COVID-19. CDR3 nucleotide sequence: TGTGCCAGCAGCAACCAGCGGGCGAGTTTTTTGACTGAAGCTTTCTTT. Protein product: CASSNQRASFLTEAFF. The entire variable domain, with the rest obtained from reference TRBV7-9 and TRBJ1-1, is as follows: DTGVSQNPRHKITKRGQNVTFRCDPISEHNRLYWYRQTLGQGPEFLTYFQNEAQLEKSRLLSDRFSAERPKGSFSTLEIQRTEQGDSAMYLCASSNQRASFLTEAFFGQGTRLTVV.